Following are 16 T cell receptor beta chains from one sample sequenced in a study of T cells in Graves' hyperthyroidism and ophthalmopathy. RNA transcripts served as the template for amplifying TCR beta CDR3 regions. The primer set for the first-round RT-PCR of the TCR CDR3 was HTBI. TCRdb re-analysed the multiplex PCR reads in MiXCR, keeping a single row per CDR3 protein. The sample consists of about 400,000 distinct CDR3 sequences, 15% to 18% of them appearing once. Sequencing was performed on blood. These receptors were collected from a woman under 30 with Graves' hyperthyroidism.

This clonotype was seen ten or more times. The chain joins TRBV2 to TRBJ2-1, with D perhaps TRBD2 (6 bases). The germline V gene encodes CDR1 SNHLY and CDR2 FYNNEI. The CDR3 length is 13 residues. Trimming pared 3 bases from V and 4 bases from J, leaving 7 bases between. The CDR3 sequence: CASSERGYNEQFF. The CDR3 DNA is TGTGCCAGCAGTGAGCGGGGTTACAATGAGCAGTTCTTC.

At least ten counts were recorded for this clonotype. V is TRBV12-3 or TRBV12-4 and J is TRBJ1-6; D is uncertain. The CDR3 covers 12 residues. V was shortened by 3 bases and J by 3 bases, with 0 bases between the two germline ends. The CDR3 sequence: CASSFYNSPLHF. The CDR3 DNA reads TGTGCCAGCAGTTTCTATAATTCACCCCTCCACTTT.

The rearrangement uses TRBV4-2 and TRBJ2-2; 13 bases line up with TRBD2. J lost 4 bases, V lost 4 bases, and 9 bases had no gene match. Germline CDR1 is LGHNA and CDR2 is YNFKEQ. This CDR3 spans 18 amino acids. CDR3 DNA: TGTGCCAGCAGCCGCGGACTAGCGGGGGAGCATGGCACCGGGGAGCTGTTTTTT. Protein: CASSRGLAGEHGTGELFF.

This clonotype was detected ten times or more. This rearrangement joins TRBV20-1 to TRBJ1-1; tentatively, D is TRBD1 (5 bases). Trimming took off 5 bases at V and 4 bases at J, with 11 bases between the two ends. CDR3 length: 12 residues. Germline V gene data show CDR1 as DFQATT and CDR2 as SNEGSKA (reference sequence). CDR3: CSAGVGVTEAFF. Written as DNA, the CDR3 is TGCAGTGCTGGGGTAGGGGTCACTGAAGCTTTCTTT.

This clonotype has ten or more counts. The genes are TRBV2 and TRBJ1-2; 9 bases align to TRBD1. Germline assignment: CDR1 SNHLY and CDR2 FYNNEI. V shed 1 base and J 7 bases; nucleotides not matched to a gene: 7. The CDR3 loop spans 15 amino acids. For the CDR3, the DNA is TGTGCCAGCAGTGAAGGGGGACAGGGCCTCCTTGGCTACACCTTC. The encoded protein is CASSEGGQGLLGYTF.

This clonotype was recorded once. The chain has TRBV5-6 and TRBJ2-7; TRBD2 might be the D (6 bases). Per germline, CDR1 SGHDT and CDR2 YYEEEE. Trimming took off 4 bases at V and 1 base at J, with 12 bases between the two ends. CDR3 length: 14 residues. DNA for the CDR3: TGTGCCAGCAGCCTGTCGGGGGAATCCTACGAGCAGTACTTC. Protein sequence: CASSLSGESYEQYF.

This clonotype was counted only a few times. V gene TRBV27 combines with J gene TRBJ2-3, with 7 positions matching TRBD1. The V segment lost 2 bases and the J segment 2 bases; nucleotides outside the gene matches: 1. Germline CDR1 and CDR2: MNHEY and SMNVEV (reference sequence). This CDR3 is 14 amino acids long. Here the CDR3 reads CASSLEGATDTQYF. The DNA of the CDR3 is TGTGCCAGCAGTTTAGAGGGGGCCACAGATACGCAGTATTTT.

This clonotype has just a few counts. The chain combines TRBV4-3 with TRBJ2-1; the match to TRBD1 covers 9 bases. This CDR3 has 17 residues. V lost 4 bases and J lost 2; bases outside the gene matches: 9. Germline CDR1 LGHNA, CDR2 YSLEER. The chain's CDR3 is CASSLGPTGGPYNEQFF. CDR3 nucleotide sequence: TGCGCCAGCAGCCTCGGACCGACAGGGGGACCCTACAATGAGCAGTTCTTC.

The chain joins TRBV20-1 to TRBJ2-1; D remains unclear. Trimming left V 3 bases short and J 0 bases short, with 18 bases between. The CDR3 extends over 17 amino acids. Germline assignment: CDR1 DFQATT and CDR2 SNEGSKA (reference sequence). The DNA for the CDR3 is TGCAGTGCTAGTGATGTCGAGCCGGTAAGCTCCTACAATGAGCAGTTCTTC. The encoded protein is CSASDVEPVSSYNEQFF.

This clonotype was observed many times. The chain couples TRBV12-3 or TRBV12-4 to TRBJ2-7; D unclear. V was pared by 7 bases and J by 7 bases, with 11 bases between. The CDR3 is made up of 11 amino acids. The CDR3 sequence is CASTKGREQYF. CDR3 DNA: TGTGCCAGCACCAAAGGACGAGAGCAGTACTTC.

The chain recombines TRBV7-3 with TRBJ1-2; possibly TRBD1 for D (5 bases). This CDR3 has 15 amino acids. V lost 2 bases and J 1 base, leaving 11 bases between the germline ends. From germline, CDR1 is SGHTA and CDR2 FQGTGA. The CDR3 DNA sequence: TGTGCCAGCAGCTTAGATGGGGGTTTTAACTATGGCTACACCTTC. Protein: CASSLDGGFNYGYTF.

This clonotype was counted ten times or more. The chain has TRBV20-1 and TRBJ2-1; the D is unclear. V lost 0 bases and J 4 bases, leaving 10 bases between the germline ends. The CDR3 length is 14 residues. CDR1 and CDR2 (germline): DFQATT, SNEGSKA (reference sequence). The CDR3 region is CSARDLLGYNEQFF. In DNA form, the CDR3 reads TGCAGTGCTAGAGACTTATTGGGGTACAATGAGCAGTTCTTC.

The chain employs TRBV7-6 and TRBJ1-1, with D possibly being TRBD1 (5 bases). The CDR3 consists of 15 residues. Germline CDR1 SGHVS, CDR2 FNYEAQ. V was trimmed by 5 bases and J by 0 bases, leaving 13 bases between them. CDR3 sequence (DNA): TGTGCCAGCAGCAAATCCGGACAAATGAACACTGAAGCTTTCTTT. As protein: CASSKSGQMNTEAFF. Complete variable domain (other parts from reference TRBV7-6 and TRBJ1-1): GAGVSQSPRYKVTKRGQDVALRCDPISGHVSLYWYRQALGQGPEFLTYFNYEAQQDKSGLPNDRFSAERPEGSISTLTIQRTEQRDSAMYRCASSKSGQMNTEAFFGQGTRLTVV.

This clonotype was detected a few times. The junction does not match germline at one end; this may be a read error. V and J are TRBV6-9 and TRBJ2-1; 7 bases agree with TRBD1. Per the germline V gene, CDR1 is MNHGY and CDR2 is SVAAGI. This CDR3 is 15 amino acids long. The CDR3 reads CASSGPGGSYNEQFF. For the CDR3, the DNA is TGCGCCAGCAGTGGGCCAGGGGGCTCCTACAATGAGCAGTTCTTC.

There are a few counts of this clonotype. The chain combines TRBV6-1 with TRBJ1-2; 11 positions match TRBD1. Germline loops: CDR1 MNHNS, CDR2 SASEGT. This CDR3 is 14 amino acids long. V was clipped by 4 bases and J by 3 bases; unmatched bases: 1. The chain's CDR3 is CASSGDRGYYGYTF. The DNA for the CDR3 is TGTGCCAGCAGTGGGGACAGGGGGTACTATGGCTACACCTTC.

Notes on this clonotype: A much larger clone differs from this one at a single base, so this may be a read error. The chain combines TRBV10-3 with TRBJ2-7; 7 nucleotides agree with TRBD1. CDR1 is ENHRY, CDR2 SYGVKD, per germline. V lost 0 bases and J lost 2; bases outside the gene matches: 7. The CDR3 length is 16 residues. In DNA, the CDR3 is TGTGCCATCAGTGAGTCAGGGACAGTGAGCCCCTACGAGCAGTACTTC. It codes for CAISESGTVSPYEQYF.